This entry lists 25 T cell receptor beta chains sequenced from one sample in a study of blood T cell repertoires in COVID-19 (dated by TCRdb to the early 2020s). Library preparation employed the immunoSEQ multiplex PCR assay. Not all clones reach the TCRdb copy of this immuneACCESS table, which keeps in-frame sequences only. Checked studies attribute under half of the gap to unresolved V genes and leave the rest unexplained. The sample data list about 27,000 clones, and 90% to 95% of these were observed just once. The biggest ten clones account for less than 20% of the sample. The sequencing input was peripheral blood. The receptors were gathered from a human donor with active COVID-19. The donor label of this sample is uncertain.

The chain joins TRBV11-2 to TRBJ2-5; D remains unclear. Trimming took off 1 base at V and 10 bases at J, with 4 bases between the two ends. Germline CDR1 reads SGHAT; CDR2 reads FQNNGV. This CDR3 region has 10 residues. The CDR3 here is CASSLGVQYF. The CDR3 DNA reads TGTGCCAGCAGCTTAGGCGTCCAGTACTTC.

The V and J genes are TRBV6-5 and TRBJ2-1; 8 bases match TRBD1. Germline lookup yields CDR1 MNHEY and CDR2 SVGAGI. V shed 6 bases, J shed 9 bases, and the junction held 7 bases outside the gene matches. CDR3 size: 13 residues. This CDR3 reads CASRIQGEGEQFF. In DNA, the CDR3 is TGTGCCAGCAGGATACAGGGGGAAGGTGAGCAGTTCTTC.

This chain uses TRBV27 with TRBJ2-3; 7 bases map to TRBD1. Germline values: CDR1 MNHEY, CDR2 SMNVEV (reference sequence). After removal of 7 bases from V and 0 bases from J, the junction contained 4 bases not matched to a gene. The CDR3 extends over 14 amino acids. DNA for the CDR3: TGTGCCAGCACCGACAGGGCTAGCACAGATACGCAGTATTTT. Translating it yields CASTDRASTDTQYF.

The table lists this clone with a few counts. The chain recombines TRBV11-2 with TRBJ2-7; 9 nucleotides agree with TRBD1. In germline, CDR1 is SGHAT, CDR2 FQNNGV. This CDR3 comprises 14 residues. V dropped 5 bases and J dropped 3; count of bases not matched to a gene: 5. CDR3 in DNA: TGTGCCAGCAGCCCCGCGGGACAGGGCTACGAGCAGTACTTC. Amino acid sequence: CASSPAGQGYEQYF.

J is TRBJ1-1 and V is TRBV9; 8 bases map to TRBD1. Germline-derived CDR1 and CDR2 are SGDLS and YYNGEE. This CDR3 is built from 15 residues. Trimming removed 3 bases from V and 4 bases from J; junction bases left unmatched: 8. CDR3: CASSGRTGRSTEAFF. The CDR3 DNA reads TGTGCCAGCAGCGGACGGACAGGGAGAAGCACTGAAGCTTTCTTT.

The CDR3 reads CASRQAGNSYEQYF. The CDR3 bases are TGTGCCAGTAGACAAGCAGGAAATTCCTACGAGCAGTACTTC. This chain connects TRBV19 to TRBJ2-7; D call uncertain. Germline assignment: CDR1 LNHDA and CDR2 SQIVND (reference sequence). Trimming took off 6 bases at V and 1 base at J, with 13 bases between the two ends. This CDR3 comprises 14 residues.

The gene calls are TRBV9 and TRBJ1-4, with D possibly being TRBD1 (6 bases). The germline V gene encodes CDR1 SGDLS and CDR2 YYNGEE. The germline V and J ends were trimmed by 5 bases and 11 bases, with 16 bases remaining between them. CDR3 length equals 13 residues. The CDR3 region has the DNA TGTGCCAGCAGGGCAACAGGGAACGACAAACTGTTTTTT. Translated, it gives CASRATGNDKLFF.

The chain couples TRBV2 to TRBJ2-5, with TRBD2 matching over 9 bases. V dropped 4 bases and J dropped 5; count of bases not matched to a gene: 8. CDR1 and CDR2 from the germline V gene are SNHLY and FYNNEI. There are 15 residues in the CDR3. CDR3 sequence reads: CASSVRGGALETQYF. For the CDR3, the DNA is TGTGCCAGCAGTGTGCGGGGGGGGGCTTTGGAGACCCAGTACTTC.

The chain couples TRBV4-3 to TRBJ2-1; TRBD1 agrees at 8 bases. Germline V gives CDR1 LGHNA, CDR2 YSLEER. Germline trimming cut 0 bases from V and 12 bases from J; bases unmatched to any gene: 4. This CDR3 comprises 13 residues. The chain's CDR3 is CASSQERDRGQFF. The CDR3 bases are TGCGCCAGCAGCCAAGAGAGAGACAGGGGGCAGTTCTTC.

This chain joins TRBV19 and TRBJ1-2, with D tentatively TRBD1 (6 bases). The germline V gene has CDR1 LNHDA and CDR2 SQIVND (reference sequence). The CDR3 has 16 amino acids. V was trimmed by 4 bases and J by 0 bases, leaving 15 bases between them. The CDR3 loop is CASSSQSTGTNYGYTF. In DNA, the CDR3 is TGTGCCAGTAGTAGCCAGAGCACAGGGACTAACTATGGCTACACCTTC.

The chain recombines TRBV10-3 with TRBJ2-7; TRBD1 matches 7 bases. Trimming at V came to 5 bases and at J to 0 bases, leaving 10 bases not matched to a gene. This CDR3 is built from 16 residues. Germline loops: CDR1 ENHRY, CDR2 SYGVKD. CDR3 sequence reads: CAISRVTQGDSYEQYF. CDR3 sequence (DNA): TGTGCCATCAGTCGGGTAACGCAGGGGGACTCCTACGAGCAGTACTTC.

The rearrangement joins TRBV4-3 to TRBJ2-7, with 8 bases aligning to TRBD1. Germline CDR1 LGHNA, CDR2 YSLEER. J was trimmed by 3 bases and V by 2 bases; bases with no gene match: 9. This CDR3 comprises 16 residues. This chain's CDR3 is CASSQRWTGTFYEQYF. In nucleotides, the CDR3 is TGCGCCAGCAGCCAACGCTGGACAGGGACCTTCTACGAGCAGTACTTC.

The CDR3 DNA reads TGTGCCAGCAGCCAAGCTACCGGGGAGCTGTTTTTT. Translated: CASSQATGELFF. The rearrangement uses TRBV3-1 (or the pseudogene TRBV3-2) and TRBJ2-2, with no clear D. Trimming took off 1 base at V and 5 bases at J, with 2 bases between the two ends. The CDR3 runs 12 residues. Per germline, CDR1 LGHDT and CDR2 YNNKEL (reference sequence).

In its sample, this clone was seen a few times. This chain connects TRBV9 to TRBJ2-1, with 9 positions matching TRBD1. CDR3 length: 14 amino acids. The germline V gene has CDR1 SGDLS and CDR2 YYNGEE. J lost 6 bases, V lost 3 bases, and 4 bases had no gene match. Written as DNA, the CDR3 is TGTGCCAGCAGCGCACAGGGGGCGCGCAATGAGCAGTTCTTC. It codes for CASSAQGARNEQFF. Based on the CDR3 plus reference TRBV9 and TRBJ2-1, the full variable domain is DSGVTQTPKHLITATGQRVTLRCSPRSGDLSVYWYQQSLDQGLQFLIQYYNGEERAKGNILERFSAQQFPDLHSELNLSSLELGDSALYFCASSAQGARNEQFFGPGTRLTVL.

The chain couples TRBV7-2 to TRBJ2-3; D is uncertain. V lost 4 bases to trimming and J lost 0 bases, with 5 bases between them. CDR1 and CDR2 from the germline V gene are SGHTA and FQGNSA. The CDR3 runs 13 residues. The CDR3 region has the DNA TGTGCCAGCAGCTCCCCTAGCACAGATACGCAGTATTTT. This sequence encodes CASSSPSTDTQYF.

This chain connects TRBV7-2 to TRBJ2-1; perhaps TRBD2 as D (6 bases). CDR1 is SGHTA and CDR2 is FQGNSA in the germline V gene. The V gene lost 1 base and the J gene lost 9 bases, with 10 bases spanning the gap. The length of the CDR3 is 13 residues. CDR3 residues: CASSLGGGAEQFF. CDR3 bases: TGTGCCAGCAGCTTAGGCGGAGGGGCTGAGCAGTTCTTC.

This CDR3 is CASSILGREVTEAFF. The CDR3 DNA is TGTGCCAGTAGTATCTTGGGCAGGGAGGTCACTGAAGCTTTCTTT. This chain uses TRBV19 with TRBJ1-1; possible D gene TRBD1, 5 bases. Per germline, CDR1 LNHDA and CDR2 SQIVND (reference sequence). Trimming left V 3 bases short and J 4 bases short, with 15 bases between. This CDR3 has 15 residues.

This chain uses TRBV2 with TRBJ1-3; D perhaps matches TRBD1 (5 bases). Germline V gene lookup returns CDR1 SNHLY and CDR2 FYNNEI. This CDR3 comprises 16 residues. V dropped 6 bases and J dropped 0 bases, with 15 bases sitting between them. The CDR3 DNA is TGTGCCAGCAGACAGGCAGCTACTTTCTCTGGAAACACCATATATTTT. Amino acids: CASRQAATFSGNTIYF.

The J gene is TRBJ2-5, the V gene TRBV4-2, with 8 bases lining up with TRBD1. The trim removed 1 base at V and 1 base at J, leaving 14 bases unmatched. CDR1 LGHNA and CDR2 YNFKEQ come from the germline V gene. The CDR3 is made up of 19 amino acids. The CDR3 DNA follows: TGTGCCAGCAGCCAAGCGCTCCAGGGGGCGCCCGGTCCCCAAGAGACCCAGTACTTC. Amino acids: CASSQALQGAPGPQETQYF.

The rearrangement uses TRBV3-1 (or the pseudogene TRBV3-2) and TRBJ2-5, with D tentatively TRBD1 (6 bases). The CDR3 loop spans 14 amino acids. The V and J ends lost 6 bases and 3 bases respectively, with 14 bases between them. Germline V CDR1 and CDR2: LGHDT, YNNKEL (reference sequence). For the CDR3, the DNA is TGTGCCAGCAGGACGACAGGCCGGGAAGAGACCCAGTACTTC. This gives the protein CASRTTGREETQYF.

The V call is TRBV4-3, the J call TRBJ2-1, with TRBD2 matching 8 bases. V dropped 1 base and J dropped 9; count of bases not matched to a gene: 8. CDR1 LGHNA and CDR2 YSLEER come from the germline V gene. The CDR3 is 15 amino acids. The CDR3 here is CASSQVVRGGGEQFF. The CDR3 bases are TGCGCCAGCAGCCAAGTAGTACGGGGGGGAGGTGAGCAGTTCTTC.

This chain uses TRBV4-3 with TRBJ2-7; 8 nucleotides agree with TRBD1. This CDR3 is built from 16 residues. Germline CDR1 reads LGHNA; CDR2 reads YSLEER. The junction had 8 bases not matched to a gene; V was cut back by 2 bases and J by 2 bases. The CDR3 region is CASSQLRGLGPYEQYF. The CDR3 nucleotides read TGCGCCAGCAGCCAACTCAGGGGGCTTGGCCCCTACGAGCAGTACTTC.

The chain joins TRBV4-3 to TRBJ1-1; 10 bases are shared with TRBD1. V was clipped by 4 bases and J by 5 bases; unmatched bases: 1. This CDR3 comprises 13 residues. CDR1 is LGHNA and CDR2 is YSLEER in the germline V gene. The DNA for the CDR3 is TGCGCCAGCAGCCTGGACAGGGGGACTGAAGCTTTCTTT. Translated, it gives CASSLDRGTEAFF.

The chain uses TRBV2 and TRBJ2-3; 11 bases line up with TRBD2. This CDR3 contains 15 residues. The J segment lost 9 bases and the V segment lost 6 bases, leaving 11 bases of the junction unmatched. In germline, CDR1 is SNHLY, CDR2 FYNNEI. The CDR3: CASSPPGLAVWTQYF. For the CDR3, the DNA is TGTGCCAGCAGCCCTCCGGGACTAGCGGTGTGGACGCAGTATTTT.

This chain links TRBV5-4 with TRBJ2-5; D possibly corresponds to TRBD1 (5 bases). Germline V CDR1 and CDR2: SGHNT, YYREEE (reference sequence). V dropped 5 bases and J dropped 7 bases, with 21 bases sitting between them. The CDR3 consists of 15 residues. CDR3 amino acids: CASRNGNGPQGTQYF. The CDR3 nucleotides are TGTGCCAGCAGAAATGGTAATGGGCCTCAGGGGACCCAGTACTTC. The full variable domain, rest sourced from reference TRBV5-4 and TRBJ2-5, is ETGVTQSPTHLIKTRGQQVTLRCSSQSGHNTVSWYQQALGQGPQFIFQYYREEENGRGNFPPRFSGLQFPNYSSELNVNALELDDSALYLCASRNGNGPQGTQYFGPGTRLLVL.